A single sample is the source of the 32 T cell receptor beta chains below, sequenced in a study of molecular identifiers for immune sequencing clone quantification. TCRdb re-called the PCR reads through MiXCR, storing one row per CDR3 protein. The sample contains about 640,000 distinct CDR3 sequences, roughly 21% of which appear only once. Sequencing was done on a sample of naive CD8+ T cells from blood, with Jurkat cell RNA spiked in. Subset specified: FACS-sorted CD8+CD4-CCR7+CD45RA+ naive T cells. These receptors all come from a human donor in good health. Some libraries in this study had Jurkat cell RNA spiked in.

Ten or more counts support this clonotype. V gene TRBV4-3 combines with J gene TRBJ2-3, with no clear D. Trimming shortened V by 1 base and J by 4 bases, and 15 bases separated the two germline ends. CDR3 length: 16 amino acids. Per germline, CDR1 LGHNA and CDR2 YSLEER. The CDR3 DNA is TGCGCCAGCAGCCAAGGAGTCGGCAGCGAGGCAGATACGCAGTATTTT. This encodes CASSQGVGSEADTQYF.

This clonotype was detected ten times or more. This chain connects TRBV20-1 to TRBJ2-2; perhaps TRBD1 as D (5 bases). CDR1 is DFQATT and CDR2 is SNEGSKA in the germline V gene (reference sequence). Trimming pared 2 bases from V and 3 bases from J, leaving 10 bases between. There are 14 residues in the CDR3. The CDR3 is CSARQGWYTGELFF. CDR3 bases: TGCAGTGCTAGACAGGGTTGGTACACCGGGGAGCTGTTTTTT.

This clonotype occurred many times. The chain employs TRBV3-1 and TRBJ1-5, with a possible D match to TRBD1 (5 bases). V lost 4 bases and J 2 bases, leaving 12 bases between the germline ends. Germline V CDR1 and CDR2: LGHDT, YNNKEL (reference sequence). There are 15 residues in the CDR3. The CDR3 region has the DNA TGTGCCAGCAGCCTCAGGGTAATTCGCAATCAGCCCCAGCATTTT. It translates to CASSLRVIRNQPQHF.

On this clonotype: This could be a read error, since a much larger clone is one nucleotide away. CDR3 DNA: TGTGCCAACAGCGGATTGGACGGAAACACTGAAGCTTTCTTT. Amino acid sequence: CANSGLDGNTEAFF. The V and J genes are TRBV9 and TRBJ1-1; D unresolved. The germline V gene encodes CDR1 SGDLS and CDR2 YYNGEE. CDR3 length: 14 residues.

The chain couples TRBV28 to TRBJ1-5, with 10 bases fitting TRBD1. This CDR3 has 19 residues. J lost 2 bases, V lost 7 bases, and 17 bases had no gene match. Germline assignment: CDR1 MDHEN and CDR2 SYDVKM. The CDR3 DNA is TGTGCCAGCACCCCTGGGGGAACCGGGACAGGGGTAGGCAATCAGCCCCAGCATTTT. It translates to CASTPGGTGTGVGNQPQHF.

The chain carries TRBV12-3 or TRBV12-4 and TRBJ2-3, with 7 bases lining up with TRBD2. The length of the CDR3 is 18 residues. V dropped 5 bases and J dropped 2; count of bases not matched to a gene: 16. CDR3 amino acids: CASSPWRGVKRDTDTQYF. The DNA for the CDR3 is TGTGCCAGCAGTCCCTGGAGGGGTGTAAAGCGGGACACAGATACGCAGTATTTT.

Ten or more counts support this clonotype. This chain connects TRBV29-1 to TRBJ2-7, with D tentatively TRBD1 (5 bases). Trimming stripped 3 bases from V and 1 base from J, with 7 bases between. The CDR3 length is 12 residues. From germline, CDR1 is SQVTM and CDR2 ANQGSEA. The CDR3 region is CSVEDNSYEQYF. In DNA, the CDR3 is TGCAGCGTTGAGGACAATTCCTACGAGCAGTACTTC.

Concerning this clonotype itself: A read error is possible here, since a much larger clone lies one base away. This chain uses TRBV7-9 with TRBJ1-1; tentatively, D is TRBD1 (5 bases). Germline lookup yields CDR1 SEHNR and CDR2 FQNEAQ (reference sequence). There are 16 residues in the CDR3. The DNA of the CDR3 is TGTGCCAGCAGCTCAACCCCAGGGTTTCGGAACACTGAAGTTTTCTTT. It specifies CASSSTPGFRNTEVFF.

This clonotype was found many times. The gene calls are TRBV14 and TRBJ2-7; D unclear. CDR1 is SGHDN, CDR2 FVKESK, per germline. The CDR3 contains 13 residues. V lost 4 bases and J 0 bases, leaving 7 bases between the germline ends. The CDR3 DNA reads TGTGCCAGCAGCCGAGGTCTCTCCTACGAGCAGTACTTC. It yields the protein CASSRGLSYEQYF.

This chain links TRBV5-1 with TRBJ2-3; 15 bases fit TRBD2. The germline V gene has CDR1 SGHRS and CDR2 YFSETQ. V lost 4 bases, J lost 1 base, and 10 bases stayed unmatched. The CDR3 totals 19 residues. The CDR3: CASSPEGTSGRYGTDTQYF. Written as DNA, the CDR3 is TGCGCCAGCAGCCCCGAAGGGACTAGCGGGAGGTATGGCACAGATACGCAGTATTTT.

This clonotype turned up a few times. The chain links TRBV7-9 to TRBJ2-7, with 10 bases aligning to TRBD2. The V gene's germline CDR1 is SEHNR and CDR2 FQNEAQ (reference sequence). V trimming: 9 bases; J trimming: 4 bases; junction bases outside the gene matches: 15. The CDR3 is made up of 16 amino acids. In nucleotides, the CDR3 is TGTGCCAGAAGCCTCCTCAGCGGGGGGGCCTTTTACGAGCAGTACTTC. It specifies CARSLLSGGAFYEQYF.

This clonotype was picked up many times. The chain is built from TRBV4-3 and TRBJ2-7; a weak D match, TRBD2 (6 bases). Deletions cut 0 bases from V and 6 bases from J, with 15 bases between. Germline-derived CDR1 and CDR2 are LGHNA and YSLEER. This CDR3 region has 15 residues. CDR3 sequence reads: CASSQDSLSGSEQYF. CDR3 DNA sequence: TGCGCCAGCAGCCAAGATTCCCTTTCCGGGAGCGAGCAGTACTTC.

This clonotype appeared many times. The chain employs TRBV29-1 and TRBJ2-1, with 9 bases identical to TRBD2. The CDR3 runs to 15 residues. V trimming: 4 bases; J trimming: 2 bases; junction bases outside the gene matches: 6. Germline CDR1 and CDR2: SQVTM and ANQGSEA. CDR3 DNA: TGCAGCGTTGTTTACGCTAGCGGGACCTACAATGAGCAGTTCTTC. Its translation: CSVVYASGTYNEQFF.

This clonotype was detected a few times. The CDR3 nucleotides are TGTGCCAGTAGTATTATGCCGCTTAGCTCCTACAATGAGCAGTTCTTC. This encodes CASSIMPLSSYNEQFF. The gene calls are TRBV19 and TRBJ2-1; no clear D gene. Trimming removed 3 bases from V and 0 bases from J, with 12 bases in between. Germline V CDR1 and CDR2: LNHDA, SQIVND (reference sequence). The CDR3 runs 16 residues.

This clonotype was observed a few times. At one end, the junction sequence differs from germline, possibly due to a read error. This sequence joins TRBV19 and TRBJ2-2; the D call may be TRBD1 or TRBD2 (5 bases each). The length of the CDR3 is 15 residues. Germline loops: CDR1 LNHDA, CDR2 SQIVND (reference sequence). CDR3 in DNA: TGTGCCAGTAGTATCGTGACAGCAGCCACCGGGGAGCAGTTTTTT. It is translated as CASSIVTAATGEQFF. Full variable domain (remainder filled in from reference TRBV19 and TRBJ2-2): DGGITQSPKYLFRKEGQNVTLSCEQNLNHDAMYWYRQDPGQGLRLIYYSQIVNDFQKGDIAEGYSVSREKKESFPLTVTSAQKNPTAFYLCASSIVTAATGEQFFGEGSRLTVL.

V gene TRBV13 combines with J gene TRBJ1-1, with 8 bases identical to TRBD1. J lost 8 bases, V lost 4 bases, and 3 bases had no gene match. Germline V gene sequence: CDR1 PRHDT, CDR2 FYEKMQ (reference sequence). The CDR3 length is 12 residues. The CDR3 sequence is CASSSGQGEAFF. The CDR3 DNA reads as TGTGCCAGCAGCTCAGGACAGGGCGAAGCTTTCTTT.

The table lists this clonotype with many counts. The CDR3 sequence is CASSPGAGAYEQYF. CDR3 DNA: TGTGCCAGCAGCCCTGGTGCGGGGGCCTACGAGCAGTACTTC. The chain recombines TRBV5-5 with TRBJ2-7; TRBD2 matches at 7 bases. J gave up 2 bases and V 4 bases, and 6 bases lay outside the gene matches. CDR3 length: 14 residues. Germline V gives CDR1 SGHKS, CDR2 YYEKEE (reference sequence). The full variable domain, completed using reference TRBV5-5 and TRBJ2-7, is DAGVTQSPTHLIKTRGQQVTLRCSPISGHKSVSWYQQVLGQGPQFIFQYYEKEERGRGNFPDRFSARQFPNYSSELNVNALLLGDSALYLCASSPGAGAYEQYFGPGTRLTVT.

This clonotype was found many times. The rearrangement uses TRBV7-6 and TRBJ1-6; D is undetermined. Germline CDR1 is SGHVS and CDR2 is FNYEAQ. V was pared by 0 bases and J by 13 bases, with 13 bases between. The CDR3 contains 14 residues. The CDR3 here is CASSLAGSESPLHF. The CDR3 DNA reads TGTGCCAGCAGCTTAGCAGGGAGTGAAAGTCCCCTCCACTTT.

Only a few counts were recorded for this clonotype. The chain uses TRBV27 and TRBJ2-3; 9 positions match TRBD2. From germline, CDR1 is MNHEY and CDR2 SMNVEV (reference sequence). V shed 5 bases, J shed 4 bases, and the junction held 7 bases outside the gene matches. This CDR3 comprises 15 residues. In nucleotides, the CDR3 is TGTGCCAGCAGTATCACTAGCGGGTACGCAGATACGCAGTATTTT. Encoded protein: CASSITSGYADTQYF.

This clonotype was recorded many times. The rearrangement joins TRBV20-1 to TRBJ2-2, with 7 bases that match TRBD1. V gave up 5 bases and J gave up 0 bases; unmatched junction bases: 6. In germline, CDR1 is DFQATT, CDR2 SNEGSKA (reference sequence). This CDR3 has 15 amino acids. This CDR3 is CSASRQGANTGELFF. As DNA, the CDR3 is TGCAGTGCTTCGAGACAGGGAGCGAACACCGGGGAGCTGTTTTTT.

This clonotype was recorded at least ten times. The rearrangement uses TRBV4-1 and TRBJ1-4; D gene ambiguous. Trimming took 4 bases from V and 0 from J, leaving 15 bases between them. CDR1 is MGHRA and CDR2 is YSYEKL in the germline V gene. The CDR3 has 17 residues. As DNA, the CDR3 is TGCGCCAGCAGCCCGATCCCTGTCCAATCAACTAATGAAAAACTGTTTTTT. As protein: CASSPIPVQSTNEKLFF.

Of note for this clonotype: One base away lies a much larger clone, so this may be a sequencing read error. No conserved phenylalanine or tryptophan is present at the end of the CDR3, so a read error is the likely explanation. The V call is TRBV6-2 or TRBV6-3, the J call TRBJ2-7, with D perhaps matching TRBD1 (6 bases). CDR1 is MNHEY, CDR2 SVGEGT, per germline. This CDR3 contains 13 residues. Deletions cut 3 bases from V and 6 bases from J, with 12 bases between. The CDR3 nucleotides read TGTGCCAGCAGTTATTCGGTGACAGGCGAGCAGTACCTC. This gives the protein CASSYSVTGEQYL.

This clonotype has ten or more counts. The gene calls are TRBV29-1 and TRBJ1-3; tentatively, D is TRBD1 (5 bases). V lost 0 bases to trimming and J lost 0 bases, with 9 bases between them. This CDR3 spans 15 amino acids. Germline V CDR1 and CDR2: SQVTM, ANQGSEA. In nucleotides, the CDR3 is TGCAGCGTTGAAGATCTGGGGGGCTCTGGAAACACCATATATTTT. Translating it yields CSVEDLGGSGNTIYF.

As for this clonotype: A read error may be the cause here, since a much bigger clone is one base away. The chain has TRBV19 and TRBJ2-5, with 9 bases matching TRBD2. CDR1 LNHDA and CDR2 SQIVND come from the germline V gene (reference sequence). CDR3 length: 16 amino acids. CDR3 residues: CAGSISASGVQETQYF. CDR3 DNA sequence: TGTGCCGGTAGTATATCTGCTAGCGGGGTACAAGAGACCCAGTACTTC. Complete variable domain (other parts from reference TRBV19 and TRBJ2-5): DGGITQSPKYLFRKEGQNVTLSCEQNLNHDAMYWYRQDPGQGLRLIYYSQIVNDFQKGDIAEGYSVSREKKESFPLTVTSAQKNPTAFYLCAGSISASGVQETQYFGPGTRLLVL.

This clonotype was detected ten times or more. The rearrangement links TRBV28 to TRBJ2-1; TRBD2 agrees at 8 bases. The germline gives CDR1 MDHEN, CDR2 SYDVKM. This CDR3 is 15 amino acids long. Losses at the gene ends were 5 bases for V and 5 bases for J; bases not matched to a gene: 8. Here the CDR3 DNA reads TGTGCCAGCAGTCCTCCCGGGACTAGTAACAATGAGCAGTTCTTC. Amino acid sequence: CASSPPGTSNNEQFF.

The chain has TRBV13 and TRBJ2-2, with 12 bases identical to TRBD2. Germline CDR1 is PRHDT and CDR2 is FYEKMQ (reference sequence). There are 15 residues in the CDR3. V was clipped by 6 bases and J by 6 bases; unmatched bases: 5. The chain's CDR3 is CASSWTSGAPGELFF. CDR3 in DNA: TGTGCCAGCAGTTGGACTAGCGGGGCTCCCGGGGAGCTGTTTTTT.

A word on this clonotype: A read error is possible here, since a much larger clone lies one base away. The chain recombines TRBV30 with TRBJ2-2; D is possibly TRBD2 (5 bases). There are 13 residues in the CDR3. Germline CDR1 is GTSNPN and CDR2 is SVGIG (reference sequence). CDR3 bases: TGTGCCTGGAGTGTAATGGGGATCGGGGAGCCGTTTTTT. Its protein product is CAWSVMGIGEPFF.

This clonotype was counted many times. J is TRBJ2-7 and V is TRBV25-1; tentative D call: TRBD2 (5 bases). The germline V gene has CDR1 MGHDK and CDR2 SYGVNS. The CDR3 spans 13 residues. Between the trimmed V and J ends, which lost 3 bases and 3 bases, there was a span of 9 bases. CDR3 residues: CASSEQEDYEQYF. DNA for the CDR3: TGTGCCAGCAGTGAGCAGGAGGACTACGAGCAGTACTTC.

This clonotype was recorded many times. This rearrangement joins TRBV6-5 to TRBJ2-7; TRBD2 might be the D (7 bases). V lost 3 bases and J 6 bases, leaving 18 bases between the germline ends. The CDR3 spans 15 residues. Germline CDR1 and CDR2: MNHEY and SVGAGI. CDR3 nucleotide sequence: TGTGCCAGCAGTTATGCGGGGGCGGGGGCTGGCGAGCAGTACTTC. This encodes CASSYAGAGAGEQYF.

This clonotype was recorded many times. This rearrangement joins TRBV19 to TRBJ2-5; D unresolved. CDR3 size: 13 residues. Trimming pared 7 bases from V and 5 bases from J, leaving 14 bases between. Germline loops: CDR1 LNHDA, CDR2 SQIVND (reference sequence). The CDR3 spells CASTPGIFETQYF. As DNA, the CDR3 is TGTGCCAGTACCCCTGGTATATTTGAGACCCAGTACTTC.

This clonotype occurred once. A clone one base away is much larger, so this may be a read error. J is TRBJ2-7 and V is TRBV27; 9 positions match TRBD1. From germline, CDR1 is MNHEY and CDR2 SMNVEV (reference sequence). This CDR3 is 15 amino acids long. V dropped 1 base and J dropped 5; count of bases not matched to a gene: 6. The CDR3 loop reads CASSLLGQGTHEQYF. The CDR3 region has the DNA TGTGCCAGCAGTTTATTGGGACAGGGTACCCACGAGCAGTACTTC.

The chain carries TRBV28 and TRBJ2-7; 9 bases map to TRBD1. The CDR3 covers 15 residues. The germline gives CDR1 MDHEN, CDR2 SYDVKM. Trimming removed 1 base from V and 6 bases from J; junction bases left unmatched: 7. The CDR3, as DNA: TGTGCCAGCAGTTTATCCGGGACAGGGTTCCCCGAGCAGTACTTC. Amino acids: CASSLSGTGFPEQYF.